Listed here are 5 T cell receptor beta chains from one sample, sequenced in a study of T cells in Graves' hyperthyroidism and ophthalmopathy. Amplified TCR beta CDR3 regions derived from RNA transcripts. During a first-round RT-PCR of the TCR CDR3, the HTBI primer set was used. TCRdb recomputed calls from the multiplex PCR reads with MiXCR, one row per CDR3 protein. The sample shows hundreds of thousands of distinct CDR3 sequences, more than 15% of them seen only once. The specimen sequenced was blood. These receptors were taken from a woman under 30 with Graves' hyperthyroidism.

This clonotype was detected many times. The V gene is TRBV7-8, the J gene TRBJ1-5, with 11 positions matching TRBD1. V lost 5 bases to trimming and J lost 0 bases; unmatched junction nucleotides: 3. This CDR3 has 16 amino acids. Germline V gene lookup returns CDR1 SGHVS and CDR2 FQNEAQ. In DNA, the CDR3 is TGTGCCAGCAGCGGGACAGGGGGATATAGCAATCAGCCCCAGCATTTT. This encodes CASSGTGGYSNQPQHF. Full variable domain (missing parts from reference TRBV7-8 and TRBJ1-5): GAGVSQSPRYKVAKRGQDVALRCDPISGHVSLFWYQQALGQGPEFLTYFQNEAQLDKSGLPSDRFFAERPEGSVSTLKIQRTQQEDSAVYLCASSGTGGYSNQPQHFGDGTRLSIL.

There are many counts of this clonotype. The V and J genes are TRBV5-6 and TRBJ1-3; no reliable D call. V dropped 0 bases and J dropped 2 bases, with 18 bases sitting between them. There are 18 residues in the CDR3. Germline assignment: CDR1 SGHDT and CDR2 YYEEEE. This chain's CDR3 is CASSLVHWSLGAGNTIYF. The DNA of the CDR3 is TGTGCCAGCAGCTTGGTACACTGGTCTCTCGGAGCTGGAAACACCATATATTTT.

This clonotype was found many times. The chain combines TRBV7-9 with TRBJ2-1; possibly TRBD1 or TRBD2 for D (5 bases each). The CDR3 has 11 residues. V was pared by 4 bases and J by 8 bases, with 6 bases between. Germline V gene lookup returns CDR1 SEHNR and CDR2 FQNEAQ (reference sequence). The CDR3 protein is CASSWDDEQFF. DNA of the CDR3: TGTGCCAGCAGCTGGGACGATGAGCAGTTCTTC.

As DNA, the CDR3 is TGTGCCACCAGTGATTTGGGGGGGGGCTTGGGATTGAATACGCAGTATTTT. Translated, it gives CATSDLGGGLGLNTQYF. The chain couples TRBV24-1 to TRBJ2-3; tentative D call: TRBD2 (7 bases). Germline V gene data show CDR1 as KGHDR and CDR2 as SFDVKD. The V end was cut by 0 bases, the J end by 7 bases, with 19 bases between. CDR3 size: 17 residues.

This clonotype was detected ten times or more. The chain employs TRBV3-1 and TRBJ1-1, with D unclear. The V end was cut by 0 bases, the J end by 0 bases, with 5 bases between. Germline CDR1 LGHDT, CDR2 YNNKEL (reference sequence). The CDR3 covers 14 residues. For the CDR3, the DNA is TGTGCCAGCAGCCAAGACAGGATGAACACTGAAGCTTTCTTT. It specifies CASSQDRMNTEAFF.